This T cell receptor (beta chain) was recovered during a study of PD-1 blockade in classical Hodgkin lymphoma. Study information: Patients in the cohort were put on intravenous nivolumab, 3 mg/kg every 2 weeks. Study-wide results and caveats: Patients newly diagnosed and complete responders had comparable baseline diversity. Patients starting nivolumab less than 1 year after ASCT had lower diversity and were excluded from later analyses. With respect to the repertoire differences, their causes, possibly disease activity or prior therapy, remain undefined.

Germline loops: CDR1 SGHTA, CDR2 FQGNSA. This CDR3 is 15 amino acids long. Trimming took off 5 bases at V and 7 bases at J, with 18 bases between the two ends. As regards this clone: Its antigen is undetermined.

The method was immunoSEQ multiplex PCR; TCRdb's version includes in-frame clones alone and lacks a portion of them. Found here are approximately 850 clones, approximately 76% of them singletons; the top ten hold roughly 12%. Each patient's relapse followed autologous stem cell transplantation, and brentuximab vedotin exposure varied. Here the sequenced sample was peripheral blood mononuclear cells (PBMCs), taken at baseline. The receptor was derived from a human donor with classical Hodgkin lymphoma. The chain joins TRBV7-2 to TRBJ1-5; no definite D call. This CDR3 is CASSKPGGLGQPQHF. In nucleotides, the CDR3 is TGTGCCAGCAGCAAACCGGGAGGTTTGGGGCAGCCCCAGCATTTT.